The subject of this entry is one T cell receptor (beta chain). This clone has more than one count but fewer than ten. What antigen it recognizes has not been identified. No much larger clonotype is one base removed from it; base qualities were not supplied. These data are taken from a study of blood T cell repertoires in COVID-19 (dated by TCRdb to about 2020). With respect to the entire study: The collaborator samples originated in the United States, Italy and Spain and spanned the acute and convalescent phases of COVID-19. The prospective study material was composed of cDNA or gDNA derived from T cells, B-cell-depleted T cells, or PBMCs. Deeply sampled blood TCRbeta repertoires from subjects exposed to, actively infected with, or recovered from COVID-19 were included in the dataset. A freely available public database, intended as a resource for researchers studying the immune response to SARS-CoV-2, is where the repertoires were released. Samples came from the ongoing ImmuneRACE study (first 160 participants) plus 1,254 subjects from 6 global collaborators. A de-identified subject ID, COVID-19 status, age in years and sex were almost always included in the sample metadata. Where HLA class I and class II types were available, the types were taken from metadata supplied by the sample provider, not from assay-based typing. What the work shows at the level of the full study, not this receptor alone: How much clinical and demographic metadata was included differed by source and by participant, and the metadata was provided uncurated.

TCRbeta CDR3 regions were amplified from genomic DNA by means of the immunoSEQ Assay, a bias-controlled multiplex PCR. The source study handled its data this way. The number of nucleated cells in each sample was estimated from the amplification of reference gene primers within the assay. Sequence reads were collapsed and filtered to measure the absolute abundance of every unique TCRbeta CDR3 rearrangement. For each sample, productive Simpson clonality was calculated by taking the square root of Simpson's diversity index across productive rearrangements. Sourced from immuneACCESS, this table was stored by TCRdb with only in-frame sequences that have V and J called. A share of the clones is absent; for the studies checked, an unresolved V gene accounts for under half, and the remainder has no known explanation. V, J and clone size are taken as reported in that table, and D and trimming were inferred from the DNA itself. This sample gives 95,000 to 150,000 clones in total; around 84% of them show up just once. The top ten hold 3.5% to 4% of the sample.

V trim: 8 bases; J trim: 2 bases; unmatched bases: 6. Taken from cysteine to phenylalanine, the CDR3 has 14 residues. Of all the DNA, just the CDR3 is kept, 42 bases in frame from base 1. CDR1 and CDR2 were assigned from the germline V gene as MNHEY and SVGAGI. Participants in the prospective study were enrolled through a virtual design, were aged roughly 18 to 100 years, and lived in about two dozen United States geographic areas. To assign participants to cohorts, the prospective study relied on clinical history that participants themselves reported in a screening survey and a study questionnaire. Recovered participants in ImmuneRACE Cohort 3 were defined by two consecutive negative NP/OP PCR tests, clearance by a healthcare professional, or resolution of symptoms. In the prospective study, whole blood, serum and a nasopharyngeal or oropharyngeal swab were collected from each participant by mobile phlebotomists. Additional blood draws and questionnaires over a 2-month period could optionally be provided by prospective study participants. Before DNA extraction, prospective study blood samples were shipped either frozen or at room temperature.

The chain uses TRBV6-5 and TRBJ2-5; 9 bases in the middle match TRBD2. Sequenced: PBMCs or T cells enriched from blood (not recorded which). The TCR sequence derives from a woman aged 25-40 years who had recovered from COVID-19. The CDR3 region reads CASSSGRFQETQYF. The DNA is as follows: TGTGCCAGCTCAAGCGGGAGGTTTCAAGAGACCCAGTACTTC.